What follows are 14 T cell receptor beta chains derived from one specimen sequenced in a study of T-cell reconstitution after alpha-beta-depleted transplantation in children. The authors prepared the TCRbeta library with unique molecular identifiers. TCRdb reanalysed the PCR reads using MiXCR and keeps one entry per CDR3 protein. Counted here are about 200,000 distinct CDR3 sequences, roughly 7.1% occurring once; the ten biggest clones make up roughly 6%. This material consisted of PBMCs, taken before TCRalphabeta/CD19-depleted stem cell transplant. The source is a boy aged 2 to 10 with acute lymphoblastic leukemia, due to receive a stem cell transplant.

The table lists this clonotype with a few counts. J is TRBJ1-4 and V is TRBV7-9; D is unclear. Per the germline V gene, CDR1 is SEHNR and CDR2 is FQNEAQ (reference sequence). CDR3 length: 12 residues. Trimming removed 5 bases from V and 7 bases from J, with 8 bases in between. CDR3 residues: CASSPVGEKLFF. CDR3 DNA: TGTGCCAGCAGCCCGGTGGGTGAAAAACTGTTTTTT.

This clonotype was counted many times. The chain is built from TRBV7-2 and TRBJ2-1; D possibly corresponds to TRBD2 (5 bases). This CDR3 is built from 18 residues. Germline V gene sequence: CDR1 SGHTA, CDR2 FQGNSA. With 5 bases removed from V and 0 bases from J, the gap between germline ends came to 20 bases. The CDR3 here is CASSRKALAESSYNEQFF. The CDR3 coding sequence is TGTGCCAGCAGCCGTAAGGCCCTAGCTGAGAGCTCCTACAATGAGCAGTTCTTC.

This clonotype was found many times. V gene TRBV20-1 combines with J gene TRBJ2-1; TRBD1 matches at 8 bases. The CDR3 covers 15 residues. Per germline, CDR1 DFQATT and CDR2 SNEGSKA (reference sequence). Trimming removed 6 bases from V and 5 bases from J; junction bases left unmatched: 12. The CDR3 is CSATAGQGYDNEQFF. In nucleotides, the CDR3 is TGCAGTGCCACCGCAGGACAGGGCTACGACAATGAGCAGTTCTTC.

This clonotype showed up many times. The rearrangement links TRBV2 to TRBJ2-1; the match to TRBD2 covers 9 bases. CDR1 is SNHLY, CDR2 FYNNEI, per germline. This CDR3 has 15 residues. Germline trimming cut 2 bases from V and 3 bases from J; bases unmatched to any gene: 2. The CDR3 DNA sequence: TGTGCCAGCAGTGAAAAGCGGGGGGACTACAATGAGCAGTTCTTC. Protein: CASSEKRGDYNEQFF.

This clonotype was observed many times. This sequence joins TRBV28 and TRBJ2-3, with no clear D. Germline V gene data show CDR1 as MDHEN and CDR2 as SYDVKM. V was cut by 2 bases and J by 2 bases, with 8 bases left in between. The CDR3 runs 14 residues. CDR3 bases: TGTGCCAGCAGTTTACCAAGGCCCACAGATACGCAGTATTTT. This encodes CASSLPRPTDTQYF.

This chain uses TRBV13 with TRBJ2-1; no clear D. Germline-derived CDR1 and CDR2 are PRHDT and FYEKMQ (reference sequence). Trimming shortened V by 7 bases and J by 8 bases, and 9 bases separated the two germline ends. This CDR3 has 11 residues. The CDR3 DNA is TGTGCCAGCACAGTAGGCTATGAGCAGTTCTTC. Its translation: CASTVGYEQFF.

This clonotype was observed many times. The chain recombines TRBV5-4 with TRBJ2-7; TRBD1 is a possible D gene (7 bases). The CDR3 has 14 amino acids. Germline assignment: CDR1 SGHNT and CDR2 YYREEE (reference sequence). V was clipped by 0 bases and J by 2 bases, with 9 bases between them. CDR3 loop: CASSLGGTAYEQYF. The DNA for the CDR3 is TGTGCCAGCAGCTTGGGCGGGACAGCCTACGAGCAGTACTTC.

In its sample, this clonotype was seen many times. The J gene is TRBJ2-1, the V gene TRBV5-1, with 8 bases fitting TRBD2. The CDR3 loop spans 15 amino acids. The junction had 5 bases not matched to a gene; V was cut back by 2 bases and J by 4 bases. Germline CDR1 is SGHRS and CDR2 is YFSETQ. The CDR3 sequence is CASSFQAGEYNEQFF. The CDR3 region has the DNA TGCGCCAGCAGCTTTCAAGCGGGGGAATACAATGAGCAGTTCTTC.

At least ten counts were recorded for this clonotype. This chain connects TRBV28 to TRBJ2-1, with 9 bases matching TRBD2. CDR3 length equals 16 residues. Germline CDR1 reads MDHEN; CDR2 reads SYDVKM. The V segment lost 5 bases and the J segment 6 bases; nucleotides outside the gene matches: 11. The CDR3 spells CASSPQEREDSNEQFF. CDR3 sequence (DNA): TGTGCCAGCAGTCCCCAGGAGCGGGAGGACTCCAATGAGCAGTTCTTC.

This clonotype was seen many times. The chain recombines TRBV7-9 with TRBJ2-7; D unclear. Germline CDR1 reads SEHNR; CDR2 reads FQNEAQ (reference sequence). There are 12 residues in the CDR3. V was cut by 2 bases and J by 6 bases, with 8 bases left in between. CDR3 nucleotide sequence: TGTGCCAGCAGCTTATCTCCGCGCGAGCAGTACTTC. Amino acid sequence: CASSLSPREQYF.

This clonotype was picked up many times. The chain recombines TRBV5-1 with TRBJ2-3; maybe TRBD1 (6 bases). V was trimmed by 0 bases and J by 4 bases, leaving 9 bases between them. This CDR3 region has 14 residues. The germline V gene has CDR1 SGHRS and CDR2 YFSETQ. The CDR3 protein is CASSLVPGADTQYF. In DNA, the CDR3 is TGCGCCAGCAGCTTGGTGCCAGGGGCAGATACGCAGTATTTT.

This clonotype occurred a few times. The J gene is TRBJ1-6, the V gene TRBV6-5, with a weak D call TRBD1 (5 bases). The CDR3 has 16 amino acids. Trimming removed 4 bases at V and 7 bases at J, with 17 bases between. Germline CDR1 reads MNHEY; CDR2 reads SVGAGI. The CDR3 protein is CASSSQGGAGNSPLHF. CDR3 in DNA: TGTGCCAGCAGTTCCCAGGGCGGGGCTGGAAATTCACCCCTCCACTTT.

This clonotype was counted at least ten times. The gene calls are TRBV20-1 and TRBJ2-7; TRBD2 agrees at 7 bases. Germline values: CDR1 DFQATT, CDR2 SNEGSKA (reference sequence). V was pared by 3 bases and J by 1 base, with 3 bases of the junction left unmatched. This CDR3 contains 13 residues. The CDR3 protein is CSARGTTSYEQYF. CDR3 nucleotide sequence: TGCAGTGCTAGGGGGACTACTTCCTACGAGCAGTACTTC.

This clonotype was counted many times. The chain uses TRBV7-8 and TRBJ2-3, with 13 nucleotides matching TRBD2. The junction had 8 bases not matched to a gene; V was cut back by 7 bases and J by 7 bases. This CDR3 has 15 amino acids. Germline loops: CDR1 SGHVS, CDR2 FQNEAQ. CDR3 sequence reads: CASTQLAGGPYTQYF. The CDR3 nucleotides read TGTGCCAGCACCCAACTAGCGGGGGGGCCCTATACGCAGTATTTT.